A single sample is the source of the 8 T cell receptor beta chains below, sequenced in a study of T cell responses to AZD1222 COVID-19 vaccine (dated by TCRdb to the early 2020s). In the paper's terms, the time point label means: about 28 days (+/-7) after the second vaccine dose. Library construction relied on the immunoSEQ multiplex PCR assay. TCRdb stores this immuneACCESS table with in-frame sequences only. Part of the clones is absent; in the studies checked, under half of the shortfall reflects unresolved V genes, and no reason is known for the rest. For this sample the table gives about 140,000 clones, of which approximately 90% were detected only once. Approximately 2.8% of the sample lies in the top ten. This specimen consisted of peripheral blood, obtained 28 days after the second AZD1222 dose. The receptors were gathered from an adult who received the AZD1222 COVID-19 vaccine.

As concerns this clone: The sample contains more than one DNA sequence encoding this CDR3. The V and J genes are TRBV11-3 and TRBJ2-3; 8 positions match TRBD2. From germline, CDR1 is SGHNT and CDR2 YENEEA. With 2 bases clipped from V and 2 bases from J, the junction kept 3 bases outside the gene matches. CDR3 length equals 15 residues. The chain's CDR3 is CASSLNGRDTDTQYF. The CDR3 DNA is TGTGCCAGCAGCTTAAACGGGAGGGACACAGATACGCAGTATTTT.

The chain couples TRBV7-3 to TRBJ2-5, with D perhaps matching TRBD1 (6 bases). The CDR3 is 13 residues long. Per the germline V gene, CDR1 is SGHTA and CDR2 is FQGTGA. V gave up 3 bases and J gave up 7 bases, with 12 bases separating them. The chain's CDR3 is CASSLSVQGTQYF. CDR3 DNA sequence: TGTGCCAGCAGCTTGAGCGTACAGGGGACCCAGTACTTC. Full variable domain (outside the CDR3, taken from reference TRBV7-3 and TRBJ2-5): GAGVSQTPSNKVTEKGKYVELRCDPISGHTALYWYRQSLGQGPEFLIYFQGTGAADDSGLPNDRFFAVRPEGSVSTLKIQRTERGDSAVYLCASSLSVQGTQYFGPGTRLLVL.

The J gene is TRBJ1-1, the V gene TRBV12-3 or TRBV12-4; D is uncertain. This CDR3 has 12 amino acids. V was shortened by 7 bases and J by 8 bases, with 14 bases between the two germline ends. CDR3 sequence (DNA): TGTGCCAGCACCCCCTTAGGGTACGAAGCTTTCTTT. It translates to CASTPLGYEAFF.

The chain uses TRBV14 and TRBJ1-1, with no clear D. Germline lookup yields CDR1 SGHDN and CDR2 FVKESK. The CDR3 sequence is 14 residues long. The germline V and J ends were trimmed by 0 bases and 5 bases, with 10 bases remaining between them. CDR3: CASSQEEGGTEAFF. CDR3 sequence (DNA): TGTGCCAGCAGCCAAGAGGAGGGTGGAACTGAAGCTTTCTTT.

The CDR3 spells CSVGPGLNTEAFF. CDR3 DNA sequence: TGCAGCGTTGGCCCGGGGCTGAACACTGAAGCTTTCTTT. The chain links TRBV29-1 to TRBJ1-1, with D perhaps matching TRBD1 (5 bases). CDR3 length: 13 residues. V shed 4 bases and J shed 0 bases, with 9 bases lying between them. Germline V gene data show CDR1 as SQVTM and CDR2 as ANQGSEA.

The rearrangement uses TRBV7-3 and TRBJ2-1; no clear D gene. Germline lookup yields CDR1 SGHTA and CDR2 FQGTGA. This CDR3 contains 12 residues. Trimming took off 3 bases at V and 9 bases at J, with 9 bases between the two ends. The CDR3 is CASSFRIGEQFF. For the CDR3, the DNA is TGTGCCAGCAGCTTCAGAATTGGTGAGCAGTTCTTC.

The rearrangement joins TRBV21-1 to TRBJ2-3. TRBV21-1 is a pseudogene segment. The CDR3 has 12 amino acids. CDR3 region: CASRMNGYTQYF. For the CDR3, the DNA is TGTGCCAGCAGAATGAATGGGTATACGCAGTATTTT.

V and J are TRBV27 and TRBJ2-1; 7 bases are shared with TRBD1. This CDR3 is built from 12 residues. Germline loops: CDR1 MNHEY, CDR2 SMNVEV (reference sequence). J lost 8 bases, V lost 5 bases, and 3 bases had no gene match. CDR3 sequence (DNA): TGTGCCAGCAGTCCACAGGGGTATGAGCAGTTCTTC. This gives the protein CASSPQGYEQFF.